This T cell receptor beta chain derives from a study of T cell clonality in common variable immunodeficiency. Unmatched junction bases numbered 6, after V lost 2 bases and J lost 5 bases. This CDR3 is 15 amino acids long. Germline V gene sequence: CDR1 MNHNS, CDR2 SASEGT. Sequencing was performed with immunoSEQ multiplex PCR; in TCRdb, only in-frame clones are kept and a portion is missing. The repertoire consists of about 40,000 clones, none detected only once. This clone was seen repeatedly, ten times or more. The antigen is unknown. The read finishes 3 residues shy of the CDR3 end, and the germline J gene is used to complete it. Study results and caveats: Shared TCRbeta clones were fewer between CVID subjects than controls.

Most patients and controls had Caucasian heritage. Each donor provided roughly 4.5 to 8 ml of heparinized whole blood. The TCR was taken from a person between 18 and 75 years old in good health. The material sequenced was peripheral blood mononuclear cells. This chain joins TRBV6-1 and TRBJ2-7; 10 nucleotides line up with TRBD1. CDR3 loop: CASSEWGGQGNEQYF. The covered CDR3 bases are TGTGCCAGCAGTGAATGGGGGGGACAGGGGAACGAG.